This T cell receptor (beta chain) stems from a study of regulatory T cells in long-lasting Graves disease. Study-wide findings and caveats: Accuracy was possibly reduced by small sample size.

HTBI primers from iRepertoire and Arm-PCR of CDR3 regions yielded the TCR beta libraries. TCRdb passed the multiplex PCR reads through MiXCR, listing each CDR3 protein once. The sample lists around 450,000 distinct CDR3 sequences; just under 15% were seen once. Regarding time point: newly diagnosed GD, antithyroid drugs for less than 3 months. TCR sequences were obtained from RNA taken from PBMCs. This clonotype was found many times. Antigen unknown. These records were also assigned to another study, of T cells in Graves' hyperthyroidism and ophthalmopathy.

The receptor was derived from a woman in her 30s with Graves disease. The material was peripheral blood mononuclear cells (PBMCs), obtained at new diagnosis, from a patient treated with antithyroid drugs.

The CDR3 reads CASSLTENYGYTF. The DNA of the CDR3 is TGTGCCAGCAGTTTAACAGAGAACTATGGCTACACCTTC. This chain links TRBV12-3 or TRBV12-4 with TRBJ1-2, with D uncertain. The CDR3 covers 13 residues. V was clipped by 2 bases and J by 2 bases, with 6 bases between them.